One and the same sample provided the 2 T cell receptor beta chains below, sequenced in a study of cytomegalovirus exposure and HLA in healthy donors. Primers included in the PCR were 60 Vbeta and 13 Jbeta primers. The assay was immunoSEQ multiplex PCR, and TCRdb's table has in-frame clones only and misses some. The sample is made up of approximately 130,000 clones, and the top ten hold 2% of it. The source material was PBMCs. These receptors originate from a woman aged 55-69 years in good health and CMV-seronegative.

This chain links TRBV5-1 with TRBJ2-1; 13 bases fit TRBD2. V trimming: 4 bases; J trimming: 5 bases; junction bases outside the gene matches: 3. CDR1 is SGHRS, CDR2 YFSETQ, per germline. The CDR3 totals 15 residues. DNA of the CDR3: TGCGCCAGCAGCCGAACTAGCGGGAGGGACAATGAGCAGTTCTTC. Its protein product is CASSRTSGRDNEQFF.

The J gene is TRBJ1-5, the V gene TRBV28; TRBD1 matches 9 bases. The CDR3 has 17 residues. The trim removed 5 bases at V and 7 bases at J, leaving 15 bases unmatched. Per germline, CDR1 MDHEN and CDR2 SYDVKM. CDR3: CASSRVRRTGVGQPQHF. DNA of the CDR3: TGTGCCAGCAGTCGGGTTCGTAGGACAGGGGTTGGCCAGCCCCAGCATTTT.